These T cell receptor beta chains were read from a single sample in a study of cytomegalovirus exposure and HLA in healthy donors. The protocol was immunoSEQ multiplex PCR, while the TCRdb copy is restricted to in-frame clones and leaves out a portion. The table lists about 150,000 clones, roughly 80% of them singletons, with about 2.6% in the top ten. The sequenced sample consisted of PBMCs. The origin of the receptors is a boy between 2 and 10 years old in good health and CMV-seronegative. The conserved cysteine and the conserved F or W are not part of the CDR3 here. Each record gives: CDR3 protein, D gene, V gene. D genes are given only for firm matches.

cdr3_aa: ASSRRQEIPTRDYGYT
d_call: -
v_call: TRBV18

cdr3_aa: ASSKGTGRNQPQH
d_call: TRBD1
v_call: TRBV6-1

cdr3_aa: ASRGLAGGPDTQY
d_call: TRBD2
v_call: TRBV6-1

cdr3_aa: ASSLVFGGDFA
d_call: -
v_call: TRBV7-2

cdr3_aa: ASSQGGVVTEAF
d_call: -
v_call: TRBV4-1

cdr3_aa: SVSNRQTGHKGLAKNIQY
d_call: -
v_call: TRBV29-1

cdr3_aa: ASSEFETGTGGTDTQY
d_call: TRBD1
v_call: TRBV25-1

cdr3_aa: AITPLAGDPSEQF
d_call: TRBD2
v_call: TRBV11-3

cdr3_aa: ASSRSGEPSSYNSPLH
d_call: -
v_call: TRBV5-1

cdr3_aa: ASSLAGGPSNEQF
d_call: TRBD2
v_call: TRBV5-6

cdr3_aa: ASSAGTGRPDTQY
d_call: TRBD1
v_call: TRBV5-6

cdr3_aa: ASSNGQMATNEKLF
d_call: -
v_call: TRBV5-4

cdr3_aa: SAKVGRSGF
d_call: -
v_call: TRBV20-1

cdr3_aa: ASSYSMGYAF
d_call: -
v_call: TRBV6-5

cdr3_aa: SSSLMTGHSGNTIY
d_call: -
v_call: TRBV7-9

cdr3_aa: ASNNRGGNTIY
d_call: TRBD1
v_call: TRBV2

cdr3_aa: ASSPDRVNEKLF
d_call: TRBD1
v_call: TRBV5-1

cdr3_aa: ASSLQTSGYNEQF
d_call: TRBD2
v_call: TRBV28

cdr3_aa: ASSENRGGGYT
d_call: TRBD1
v_call: TRBV5-1

cdr3_aa: ASSRDISYEQY
d_call: -
v_call: TRBV7-2

cdr3_aa: ASSFRGLGREPGTSSYEQY
d_call: -
v_call: TRBV5-1

cdr3_aa: ASSSRDSITSSNTGELF
d_call: TRBD1
v_call: TRBV5-1

cdr3_aa: ASSQVLGADYGYT
d_call: -
v_call: TRBV4-2

cdr3_aa: ASRSLRQASDGYT
d_call: -
v_call: TRBV18

cdr3_aa: ASSPRTGQLNTEAF
d_call: TRBD1
v_call: TRBV18

cdr3_aa: ASGQGQGSPGELF
d_call: TRBD1
v_call: TRBV12-5

cdr3_aa: ASSLGLAGGIQETQY
d_call: TRBD2
v_call: TRBV5-1

cdr3_aa: ASSLGKGTNYNEQF
d_call: -
v_call: TRBV11-1

cdr3_aa: ASSHRTGLGDTEAF
d_call: TRBD1
v_call: TRBV28

cdr3_aa: ASGRDRRAYEQY
d_call: TRBD1
v_call: TRBV27

cdr3_aa: AWSVVGPGQPQH
d_call: -
v_call: TRBV30

cdr3_aa: ASSFNRQNQETQY
d_call: -
v_call: TRBV7-9

cdr3_aa: SVPGDYGYT
d_call: -
v_call: TRBV29-1

cdr3_aa: AGWDRQTEAF
d_call: -
v_call: TRBV21-1

cdr3_aa: ASRVTGADQPQH
d_call: TRBD1
v_call: TRBV6-6

cdr3_aa: ASSKQGRNSPLH
d_call: TRBD1
v_call: TRBV9

cdr3_aa: ASSSTGGTNEKLF
d_call: TRBD1
v_call: TRBV28

cdr3_aa: ASSPPGRGGDELF
d_call: -
v_call: TRBV7-9

cdr3_aa: SVRTGVEQY
d_call: TRBD1
v_call: TRBV29-1

cdr3_aa: ASSLGLAGQETQY
d_call: TRBD2
v_call: TRBV5-1

cdr3_aa: ASSDPTGGNYGYT
d_call: TRBD1
v_call: TRBV25-1

cdr3_aa: ASSLGQGRNSPLH
d_call: TRBD1
v_call: TRBV5-1

cdr3_aa: ASTATGTGRSGANVLT
d_call: -
v_call: TRBV21-1

cdr3_aa: AVKGGGRLDTEAF
d_call: -
v_call: TRBV2

cdr3_aa: ASSMDLDRGKRYYGYT
d_call: TRBD1
v_call: TRBV19

cdr3_aa: ASSPWGESKEQF
d_call: -
v_call: TRBV13

cdr3_aa: ASSPTGLRDTEAF
d_call: -
v_call: TRBV7-9

cdr3_aa: ASTSGRADEQF
d_call: TRBD2
v_call: TRBV10-3

cdr3_aa: ASSDSKGGDFTGELF
d_call: TRBD1
v_call: TRBV6-4

cdr3_aa: ASTVSGLQTQETQY
d_call: TRBD2
v_call: TRBV5-1

cdr3_aa: ASSQGEWRNEQF
d_call: -
v_call: TRBV14

cdr3_aa: ASSLWATVNSPLH
d_call: -
v_call: TRBV11-2

cdr3_aa: SGYRVNTEAF
d_call: -
v_call: TRBV29-1

cdr3_aa: ASEPGTLSSYNEQF
d_call: -
v_call: TRBV7-9

cdr3_aa: ASSRVGRGLFTEAF
d_call: TRBD1
v_call: TRBV7-9

cdr3_aa: ASSLQTGATYEQY
d_call: TRBD1
v_call: TRBV5-1

cdr3_aa: ASSVGSGGSGDDEQF
d_call: TRBD2
v_call: TRBV9

cdr3_aa: ASSWTGSAYGYT
d_call: TRBD1
v_call: TRBV5-6

cdr3_aa: ASSSNRQGRLSTEAF
d_call: TRBD1
v_call: TRBV27

cdr3_aa: ASSVGGAWETQY
d_call: -
v_call: TRBV9